This TCR beta chain was observed in a study of Ad26.COV2.S vaccination and SARS-CoV-2 variants. General study findings and limits: Participants in the vaccine arm had higher spike-specific TCR breadth; placebo recipients had lower. In vaccinated individuals, spike-specific CD8+ and CD4+ T cell responses reportedly displayed substantial breadth.

Assay: immunoSEQ multiplex PCR; the TCRdb copy retains only in-frame clones and omits some. Of over 400,000 clones in the sample, 92% were seen once. The treatment was: some 20 received Ad26.COV2.S at low or high dose, single or two shots; several received placebo; per-sample allocation not given. Samples analyzed were those drawn on day 63 after the first vaccine or placebo injection. As for this clone: What it binds is not known.

Trimming at V came to 3 bases and at J to 4 bases, leaving 6 bases not matched to a gene. Germline assignment: CDR1 SGHKS and CDR2 YYEKEE (reference sequence). This CDR3 region has 14 residues. The sample in question was peripheral blood, obtained in a trial of Ad26.COV2.S vaccine versus placebo. The clonotype originates from a person aged 18-60 years who received the Ad26.COV2.S COVID-19 vaccine or a placebo. This chain links TRBV5-5 with TRBJ1-1; 7 bases align to TRBD1. CDR3 residues: CASSSTGLGTEAFF. DNA of the CDR3: TGTGCCAGCAGCTCGACAGGGCTGGGCACTGAAGCTTTCTTT.